This TCR beta chain emerged from a study of cytomegalovirus exposure and HLA in healthy donors. Per germline, CDR1 SGHTA and CDR2 FQGNSA. This CDR3 is built from 13 residues. After removal of 5 bases from V and 6 bases from J, the junction contained 4 bases not matched to a gene. With 60 Vbeta and 13 Jbeta primers, the PCR was carried out. The table came from immunoSEQ multiplex PCR; TCRdb's copy has only in-frame clones and leaves some out. The sample records 200,000 or so clones, 82% being singletons. The receptor was derived from a boy aged 2 to 10 in good health and CMV-seronegative. The material sequenced was PBMCs. This chain links TRBV7-2 with TRBJ2-7; 10 bases fit TRBD2. This CDR3 is CASSQRGGFEQYF. Here the CDR3 DNA reads TGTGCCAGCAGCCAGCGGGGGGGCTTCGAGCAGTACTTC.